This T cell receptor (beta chain) was profiled in a study of blood T cell repertoires in COVID-19. Study context: Samples taken during acute and convalescent COVID-19 were collected in the United States, Italy and Spain. From T cells, B-cell-depleted T cells, or PBMCs came the material, which was cDNA or gDNA.

Profiled with immunoSEQ multiplex PCR; TCRdb holds only in-frame clones, not every one. The sample shows about 210,000 clones, 84% of them seen only once. CDR3 length: 13 amino acids. V lost 2 bases and J lost 4, with 5 bases in between. Germline V gene sequence: CDR1 KGHSH, CDR2 LQKENI. The receptor was derived from a man in his forties or fifties who had recovered from COVID-19. The sample was peripheral blood. The chain employs TRBV18 and TRBJ2-2; unclear D gene. The CDR3 DNA follows: TGTGCCAGCTCACCAGGAGCCACCGGGGAGCTGTTTTTT. Amino acids: CASSPGATGELFF.